This entry is about one T cell receptor beta chain. The target antigen is unknown. The sample is drawn from a study of blood T cells in healthy people across ages. Points from the study as a whole: Unsorted PBMC material precluded a definitive naive versus antigen-experienced comparison. Higher diversity and more naive CD4+ cells were features of long-lived donors, compared to aged donors.

Alongside a J-beta primer mix, a sample-barcoded 5' primer served in a second PCR lasting about 7 to 11 cycles. Individual samples furnished no less than 2.5 million CDR3-containing paired-end reads apiece. TCRdb ran MiXCR on the 5' RACE reads and lists one entry per CDR3 protein. Of 1.5 million to 2 million distinct CDR3 sequences in the sample, about 50% were seen once. Healthy Caucasian individuals from Russia aged about 6 to 95 served as donors. The receptor was derived from a woman between 35 and 50 years old in good health. Sequencing input: blood.

This chain's CDR3 is CASSYDSEKLFF. DNA for the CDR3: TGTGCCAGCAGTTACGACAGCGAAAAACTGTTTTTT. This chain links TRBV6-5 with TRBJ1-4, with D possibly TRBD1 on 5 matching bases. The CDR3 totals 12 residues. Germline-derived CDR1 and CDR2 are MNHEY and SVGAGI. The ends were cut back, 2 bases at V and 8 bases at J, with 6 bases in the middle.